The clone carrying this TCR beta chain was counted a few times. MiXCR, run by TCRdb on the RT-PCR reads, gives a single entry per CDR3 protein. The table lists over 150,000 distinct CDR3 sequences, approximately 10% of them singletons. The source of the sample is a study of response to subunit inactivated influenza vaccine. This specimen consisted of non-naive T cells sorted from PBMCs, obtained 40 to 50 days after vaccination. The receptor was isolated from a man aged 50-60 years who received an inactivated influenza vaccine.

Here the CDR3 reads CASREATSGVNTGELFF. CDR3 DNA: TGTGCCAGCAGAGAGGCGACTAGCGGGGTGAACACCGGGGAGCTGTTTTTT. The chain joins TRBV10-3 to TRBJ2-2, with TRBD2 matching 11 bases. Germline V gene data show CDR1 as ENHRY and CDR2 as SYGVKD. This CDR3 has 17 residues. V lost 10 bases and J lost 1; bases outside the gene matches: 11.